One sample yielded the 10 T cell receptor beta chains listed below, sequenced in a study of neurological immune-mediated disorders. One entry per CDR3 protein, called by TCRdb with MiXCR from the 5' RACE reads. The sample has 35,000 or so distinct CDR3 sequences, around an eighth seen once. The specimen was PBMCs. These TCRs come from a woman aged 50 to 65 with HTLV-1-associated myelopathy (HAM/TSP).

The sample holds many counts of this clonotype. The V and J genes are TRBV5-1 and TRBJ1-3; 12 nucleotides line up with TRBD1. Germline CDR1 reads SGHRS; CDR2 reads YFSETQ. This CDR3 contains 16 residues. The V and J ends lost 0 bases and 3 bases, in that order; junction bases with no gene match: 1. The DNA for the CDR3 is TGCGCCAGCAGCTTGGGGGACAGGGGGCTTGGAAACACCATATATTTT. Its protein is CASSLGDRGLGNTIYF.

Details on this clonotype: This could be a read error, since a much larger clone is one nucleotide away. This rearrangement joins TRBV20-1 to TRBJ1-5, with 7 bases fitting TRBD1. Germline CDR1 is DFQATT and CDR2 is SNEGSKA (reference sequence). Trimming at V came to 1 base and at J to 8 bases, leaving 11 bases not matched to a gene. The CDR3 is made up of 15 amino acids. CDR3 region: CSARGLQGSDKPQHF. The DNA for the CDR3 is TGCAGTGCTAGAGGATTACAGGGGTCGGATAAGCCCCAGCATTTT.

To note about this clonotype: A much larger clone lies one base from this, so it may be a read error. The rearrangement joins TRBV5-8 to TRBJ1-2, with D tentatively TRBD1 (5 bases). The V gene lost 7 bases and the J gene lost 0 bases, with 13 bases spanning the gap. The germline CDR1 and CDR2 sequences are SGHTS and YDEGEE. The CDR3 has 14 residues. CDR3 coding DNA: TGTGCCAGCTGTCGGACGACAGCTAACTATGGCTACACCTTC. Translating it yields CASCRTTANYGYTF.

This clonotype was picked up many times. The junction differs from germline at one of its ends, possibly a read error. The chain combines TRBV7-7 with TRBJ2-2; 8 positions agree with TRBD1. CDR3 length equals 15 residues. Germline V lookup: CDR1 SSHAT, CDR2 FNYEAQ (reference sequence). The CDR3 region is CASSFTGTGTGELFF. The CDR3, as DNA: TGTGCTAGCAGCTTTACAGGGACAGGCACCGGGGAGCTGTTTTTT.

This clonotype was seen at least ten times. The CDR3 DNA sequence: TGTGCCAGCAGCTTAGGGGGGTTGGCCTACGAGCAGTACGTC. This gives the protein CASSLGGLAYEQYV. The rearrangement joins TRBV7-9 to TRBJ2-7; D is perhaps TRBD1 or TRBD2 (5 bases each). Germline V gene data show CDR1 as SEHNR and CDR2 as FQNEAQ (reference sequence). The CDR3 length is 14 residues. V shed 1 base and J shed 2 bases, with 9 bases lying between them.

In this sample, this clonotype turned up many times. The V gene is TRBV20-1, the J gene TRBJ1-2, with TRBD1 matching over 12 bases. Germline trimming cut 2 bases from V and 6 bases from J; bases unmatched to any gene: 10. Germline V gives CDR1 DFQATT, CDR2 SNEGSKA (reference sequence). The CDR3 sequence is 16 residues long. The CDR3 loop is CSARSPGQGAENGYTF. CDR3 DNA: TGCAGTGCTAGATCTCCGGGACAGGGGGCTGAGAATGGCTACACCTTC.

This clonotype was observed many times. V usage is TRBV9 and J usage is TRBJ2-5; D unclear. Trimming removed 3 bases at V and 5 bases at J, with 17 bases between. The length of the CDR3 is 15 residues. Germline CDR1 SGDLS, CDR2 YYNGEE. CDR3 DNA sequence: TGTGCCAGCAGCGCCACCCGGGCCATCTTGGAGACCCAGTACTTC. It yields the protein CASSATRAILETQYF. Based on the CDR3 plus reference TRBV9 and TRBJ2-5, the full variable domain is DSGVTQTPKHLITATGQRVTLRCSPRSGDLSVYWYQQSLDQGLQFLIQYYNGEERAKGNILERFSAQQFPDLHSELNLSSLELGDSALYFCASSATRAILETQYFGPGTRLLVL.

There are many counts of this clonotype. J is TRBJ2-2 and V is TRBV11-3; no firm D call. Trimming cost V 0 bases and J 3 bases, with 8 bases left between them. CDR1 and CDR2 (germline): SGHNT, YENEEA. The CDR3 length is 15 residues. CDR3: CASSLEVGYTGELFF. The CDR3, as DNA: TGTGCCAGCAGCTTAGAAGTGGGGTACACCGGGGAGCTGTTTTTT.

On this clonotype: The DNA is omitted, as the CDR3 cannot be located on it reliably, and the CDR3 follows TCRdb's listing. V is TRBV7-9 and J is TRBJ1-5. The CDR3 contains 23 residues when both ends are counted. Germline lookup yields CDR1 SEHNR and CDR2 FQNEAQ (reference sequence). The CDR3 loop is CASSFYICSARSPTGGSHQPQHF.

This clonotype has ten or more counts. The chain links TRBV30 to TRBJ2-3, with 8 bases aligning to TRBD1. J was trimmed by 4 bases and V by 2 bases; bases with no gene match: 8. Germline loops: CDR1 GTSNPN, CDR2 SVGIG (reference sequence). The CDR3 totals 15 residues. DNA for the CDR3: TGTGCCTGGAGTAGACAGGGGTCGGGGGCAGATACGCAGTATTTT. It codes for CAWSRQGSGADTQYF.